Sequencing of this TCR beta chain was carried out in a study of CD8 T cells in ankylosing spondylitis. Study results and caveats: Certain motif variants had earlier appeared in reactive arthritis synovial fluid and blood. A TCR beta motif of 7 to 9 highly homologous variants seemed to mark ankylosing spondylitis blood. Reportedly, disease-linked clones are significantly enriched in ankylosing spondylitis patients' matched synovial fluid.

In the case of this clonotype: Antigen specificity is unknown.

Trimming removed 4 bases from V and 4 bases from J, with 4 bases in between. The CDR3 has 11 residues. Germline-derived CDR1 and CDR2 are SNHLY and FYNNEI. In making TCR beta libraries, quantitative 5'-RACE with molecular barcodes was used. A single record per CDR3 protein comes from TCRdb applying MiXCR to the 5' RACE reads. This table has approximately 500,000 distinct CDR3 sequences, more than 9.5% appearing once. This clonotype originated in a male donor with ankylosing spondylitis. This chain links TRBV2 with TRBJ2-5; D is undetermined. The sample was blood, either unsorted or a sorted T cell fraction (not recorded which). The CDR3 DNA follows: TGTGCCAGCAGTGTGGTAGAGACCCAGTACTTC. It is translated as CASSVVETQYF.